Listed below are T cell receptor beta chains from one sample, sequenced in a study of neurological immune-mediated disorders. From the 5' RACE reads, TCRdb called clonotypes with MiXCR, one entry per CDR3 protein. Of approximately 60,000 distinct CDR3 sequences detected, roughly 4.4% appear once; the ten largest clones hold around 2.8%. The sequencing sample was made of PBMCs. The receptors come from a man aged 45-65 years with multiple sclerosis. The conserved cysteine and the conserved F or W are not part of the CDR3 here. Fields, in order: J gene, V gene, clone size, CDR3 protein. Rows give clone size only sometimes, using once, few, many, or a class for an expanded clone.

J gene: TRBJ2-3; V gene: TRBV12-3/TRBV12-4; clone size: many; CDR3 protein: ASRKQGGRGTDTQY
J gene: TRBJ1-5; V gene: TRBV4-1; clone size: many; CDR3 protein: ASSQDVDRVTGNQPQH
J gene: TRBJ2-3; V gene: TRBV3-1; clone size: few; CDR3 protein: ASSQERGYTDTQY
J gene: TRBJ1-2; V gene: TRBV5-8; clone size: -; CDR3 protein: ASSRPGAARSYGYT
J gene: TRBJ1-1; V gene: TRBV9; clone size: -; CDR3 protein: ASSVAGGDPEAF
J gene: TRBJ2-2; V gene: TRBV30; clone size: many; CDR3 protein: ALLTTGELF
J gene: TRBJ1-2; V gene: TRBV5-1; clone size: many; CDR3 protein: ASSLGSDLDRNYGYT
J gene: TRBJ1-3; V gene: TRBV29-1; clone size: many; CDR3 protein: SVEIPITGTIY
J gene: TRBJ2-1; V gene: TRBV5-1; clone size: many; CDR3 protein: ASSLTGTGNEQF
J gene: TRBJ2-1; V gene: TRBV5-1; clone size: many; CDR3 protein: ASSSESGAYNEQF
J gene: TRBJ1-2; V gene: TRBV6-1; clone size: many; CDR3 protein: ASFLGGHSSGYT
J gene: TRBJ2-1; V gene: TRBV5-5; clone size: -; CDR3 protein: ASSQLGPLMDEQF
J gene: TRBJ1-2; V gene: TRBV5-6; clone size: many; CDR3 protein: ASTTYRGGPAYGYT
J gene: TRBJ2-5; V gene: TRBV10-3; clone size: many; CDR3 protein: ATRLGEETQY
J gene: TRBJ1-5; V gene: TRBV6-6; clone size: many; CDR3 protein: ASSYSGHSNQPQH
J gene: TRBJ2-7; V gene: TRBV12-3/TRBV12-4; clone size: many; CDR3 protein: ASSSQGTYEQY
J gene: TRBJ1-6; V gene: TRBV10-3; clone size: many; CDR3 protein: AIRGQGRDSPLN
J gene: TRBJ1-5; V gene: TRBV7-2; clone size: many; CDR3 protein: ASSSQTGWGNQPQH
J gene: TRBJ1-2; V gene: TRBV11-2; clone size: many; CDR3 protein: ASSPPGQGMYGYT
J gene: TRBJ1-1; V gene: TRBV7-2; clone size: many; CDR3 protein: ASSRGPLNTEAF
J gene: TRBJ2-7; V gene: TRBV20-1; clone size: many; CDR3 protein: SALSPTSGGSSYEQY
J gene: TRBJ1-1; V gene: TRBV10-3; clone size: many; CDR3 protein: AIRLRPNTEAF
J gene: TRBJ2-7; V gene: TRBV6-5; clone size: -; CDR3 protein: ASSMVRTVVAEQY
J gene: TRBJ1-6; V gene: TRBV20-1; clone size: -; CDR3 protein: SVREYSPLN
J gene: TRBJ2-7; V gene: TRBV5-1; clone size: many; CDR3 protein: ASSLGRDRVPYEQY